This T cell receptor (beta chain) was retrieved from a study of blood T cell repertoires in COVID-19. About the study: Sites in the United States, Italy and Spain provided acute and convalescent COVID-19 samples. PBMCs, B-cell-depleted T cells, or T cells were the source of the cDNA or gDNA that made up the material.

There are a few counts of this clone. CDR3 length equals 13 residues. V dropped 5 bases and J dropped 7 bases, with 9 bases sitting between them. Germline values: CDR1 SGHTA, CDR2 FQGTGA. The data were produced by immunoSEQ multiplex PCR, yet TCRdb's version contains in-frame clones alone and is incomplete. The table shows 75,000 to 95,000 clones, with 85% to 90% occurring only once. Sequences were obtained from peripheral blood. The clonotype was recovered from a human donor in a cohort sampled during active COVID-19. The genes are TRBV7-3 and TRBJ1-6, with D maybe TRBD1 (5 bases). Written as DNA, the CDR3 is TGTGCCAGCAGCACCCGACAGAATTCACCCCTCCACTTT. Amino acid sequence: CASSTRQNSPLHF.